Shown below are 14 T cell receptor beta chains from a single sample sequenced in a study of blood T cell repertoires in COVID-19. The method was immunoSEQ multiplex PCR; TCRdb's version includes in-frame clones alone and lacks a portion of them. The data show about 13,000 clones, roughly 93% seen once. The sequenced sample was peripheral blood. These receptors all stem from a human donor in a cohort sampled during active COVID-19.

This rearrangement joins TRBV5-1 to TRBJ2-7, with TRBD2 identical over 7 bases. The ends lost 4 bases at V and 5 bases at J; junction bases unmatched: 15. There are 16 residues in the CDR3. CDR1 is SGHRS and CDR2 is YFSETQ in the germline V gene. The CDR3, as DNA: TGCGCCAGCAGCCTCTGGGACTCGCGGGGGTTCAACGAGCAGTACTTC. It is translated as CASSLWDSRGFNEQYF.

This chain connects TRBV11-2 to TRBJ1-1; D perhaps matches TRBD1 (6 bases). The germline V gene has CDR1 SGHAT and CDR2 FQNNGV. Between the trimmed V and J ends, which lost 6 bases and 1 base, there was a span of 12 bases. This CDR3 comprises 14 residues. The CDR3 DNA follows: TGTGCCAGCAGGCTCACGACAGGGAACACTGAAGCTTTCTTT. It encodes CASRLTTGNTEAFF.

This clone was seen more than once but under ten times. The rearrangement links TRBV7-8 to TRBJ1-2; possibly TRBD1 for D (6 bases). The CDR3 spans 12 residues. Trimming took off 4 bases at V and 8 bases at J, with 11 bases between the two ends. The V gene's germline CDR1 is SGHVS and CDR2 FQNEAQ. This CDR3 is CASSSRTVGYTF. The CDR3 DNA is TGTGCCAGCAGCTCCCGGACAGTGGGCTACACCTTC.

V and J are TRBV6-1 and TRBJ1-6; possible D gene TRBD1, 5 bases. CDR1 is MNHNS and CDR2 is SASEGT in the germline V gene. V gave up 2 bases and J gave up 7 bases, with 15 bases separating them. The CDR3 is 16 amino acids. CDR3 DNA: TGTGCCAGCAGTGAAAGGTCCAGGGTGAACAATTCACCCCTCCACTTT. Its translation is CASSERSRVNNSPLHF.

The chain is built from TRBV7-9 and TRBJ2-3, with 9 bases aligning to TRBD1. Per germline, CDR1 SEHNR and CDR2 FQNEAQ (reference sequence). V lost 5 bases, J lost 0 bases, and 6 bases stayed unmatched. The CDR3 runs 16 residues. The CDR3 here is CASSTRQGGSTDTQYF. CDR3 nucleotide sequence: TGTGCCAGCAGCACCAGACAGGGGGGAAGCACAGATACGCAGTATTTT.

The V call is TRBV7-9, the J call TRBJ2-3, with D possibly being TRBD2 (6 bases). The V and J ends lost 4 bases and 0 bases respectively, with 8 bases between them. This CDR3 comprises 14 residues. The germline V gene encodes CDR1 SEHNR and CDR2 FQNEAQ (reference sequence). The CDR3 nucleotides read TGTGCCAGCAGCTATAGCGGTAGCACAGATACGCAGTATTTT. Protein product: CASSYSGSTDTQYF.

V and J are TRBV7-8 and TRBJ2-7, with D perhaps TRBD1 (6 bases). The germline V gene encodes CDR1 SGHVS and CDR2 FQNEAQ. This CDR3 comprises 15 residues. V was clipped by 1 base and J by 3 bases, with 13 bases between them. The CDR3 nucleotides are TGTGCCAGCAGCTTAGAAGCCGACAGGAACTACGAGCAGTACTTC. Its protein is CASSLEADRNYEQYF.

CDR3 in DNA: TGTGCCAGCAGCAAACCGATTCTAACAGTAGACAATGAGCAGTTCTTC. Its protein product is CASSKPILTVDNEQFF. This chain connects TRBV21-1 to TRBJ2-1; the table gives TRBD1 as D, unverified against the DNA. TRBV21-1 is flagged as a pseudogene. The CDR3 runs to 16 residues.

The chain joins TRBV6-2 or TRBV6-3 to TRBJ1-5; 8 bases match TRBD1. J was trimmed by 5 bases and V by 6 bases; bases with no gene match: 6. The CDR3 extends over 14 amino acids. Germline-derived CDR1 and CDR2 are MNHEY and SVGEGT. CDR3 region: CASSDGQGYQPQHF. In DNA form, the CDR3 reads TGTGCCAGCAGCGATGGACAGGGCTATCAGCCCCAGCATTTT.

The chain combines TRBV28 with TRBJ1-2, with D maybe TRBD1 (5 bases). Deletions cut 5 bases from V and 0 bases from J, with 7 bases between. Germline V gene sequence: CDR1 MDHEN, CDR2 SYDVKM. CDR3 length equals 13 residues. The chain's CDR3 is CASSPDTNYGYTF. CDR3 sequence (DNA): TGTGCCAGCAGTCCGGACACTAACTATGGCTACACCTTC.

The CDR3 bases are TGCAGCGTTATCTGGGCGGGTGGCTACACCTTC. This sequence encodes CSVIWAGGYTF. The V call is TRBV29-1, the J call TRBJ1-2; D remains ambiguous. Trimming cost V 5 bases and J 7 bases, with 11 bases left between them. This CDR3 is 11 amino acids long. Germline CDR1 is SQVTM and CDR2 is ANQGSEA. Using reference TRBV29-1 and TRBJ1-2 for the parts outside the CDR3, the full variable domain is SAVISQKPSRDICQRGTSLTIQCQVDSQVTMMFWYRQQPGQSLTLIATANQGSEATYESGFVIDKFPISRPNLTFSTLTVSNMSPEDSSIYLCSVIWAGGYTFGSGTRLTVV.

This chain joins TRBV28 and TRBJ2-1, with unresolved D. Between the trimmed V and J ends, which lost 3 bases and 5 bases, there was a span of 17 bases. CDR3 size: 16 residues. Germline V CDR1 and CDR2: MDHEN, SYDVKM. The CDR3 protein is CASSFLGRETNNEQFF. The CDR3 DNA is TGTGCCAGCAGTTTTCTGGGCAGAGAGACAAACAATGAGCAGTTCTTC.

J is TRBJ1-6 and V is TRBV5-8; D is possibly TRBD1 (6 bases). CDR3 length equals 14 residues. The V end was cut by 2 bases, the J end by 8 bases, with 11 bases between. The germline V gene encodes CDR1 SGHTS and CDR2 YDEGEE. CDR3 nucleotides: TGTGCCAGCAGCTTACAGGGTTCGCATTCACCCCTCCACTTT. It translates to CASSLQGSHSPLHF.

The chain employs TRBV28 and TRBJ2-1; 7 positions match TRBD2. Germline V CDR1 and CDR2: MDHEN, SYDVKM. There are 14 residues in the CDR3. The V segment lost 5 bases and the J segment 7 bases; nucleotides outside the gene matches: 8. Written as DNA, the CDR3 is TGTGCCAGCAGTAAAGAGCGGGATATAAATGAGCAGTTCTTC. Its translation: CASSKERDINEQFF.